This T cell receptor beta chain was sequenced in a study of identical twins. Via MiXCR, TCRdb re-called the 5' RACE reads, giving one row per CDR3 protein. The table lists a few hundred thousand distinct CDR3 sequences, 14% of them singletons. Remarks on this clonotype: Its specificity is unknown.

Study results and caveats: The study based its conclusions on cross-sectional statistical analysis and did not follow the same donors. Excess low generation probability was seen in twin-shared out-of-frame alpha sequences. The abundant beta clonotypes from cord blood had fewer insertions, and memory repertoires had none of this.

Between the trimmed V and J ends, which lost 3 bases and 10 bases, there was a span of 2 bases. This CDR3 spans 8 amino acids. Per germline, CDR1 SGHTS and CDR2 YDEGEE. A further study also used this sample, focusing on yellow fever vaccine responses in identical twins. Per that paper: Reportedly, the T cell response mounted by twins to vaccine seemed partly convergent, partly personalized.

Sequencing was carried out using CD4+ T cells sorted from blood. The chain carries TRBV5-8 and TRBJ2-7; D remains ambiguous. The receptor was isolated from a woman younger than 35 in good health. The CDR3 DNA reads TGTGCCAGCAGCTCCCAGTACTTC. As protein: CASSSQYF.